This entry describes one T cell receptor beta chain. Its matching antigen is unknown. This entry belongs to a study of chemoradiotherapy in HPV16-positive cancers. About the study: A couple of HPV16-positive patients' cells yielded candidate HPV-specific clones and common motifs.

Points from the study as a whole: In HPV16-positive patients, HPV-responsive T-cell expansion tracked better recurrence-free survival.

Measured with immunoSEQ multiplex PCR; TCRdb has only the in-frame clones, and not every one. The sample has tens of thousands of clones, approximately 95% seen once. The CDR3 runs to 14 residues. Trimming removed 4 bases from V and 8 bases from J, with 14 bases in between. In germline, CDR1 is SGHVS, CDR2 FNYEAQ. This material was collected from a patient who underwent chemoradiotherapy. The sequence derives from a human donor with HPV-associated anogenital cancer. The rearrangement links TRBV7-6 to TRBJ1-4; no clear D. CDR3 amino acids: CASSSASYGEKLFF. The CDR3 nucleotides read TGTGCCAGCAGCTCCGCATCCTACGGGGAAAAACTGTTTTTT.